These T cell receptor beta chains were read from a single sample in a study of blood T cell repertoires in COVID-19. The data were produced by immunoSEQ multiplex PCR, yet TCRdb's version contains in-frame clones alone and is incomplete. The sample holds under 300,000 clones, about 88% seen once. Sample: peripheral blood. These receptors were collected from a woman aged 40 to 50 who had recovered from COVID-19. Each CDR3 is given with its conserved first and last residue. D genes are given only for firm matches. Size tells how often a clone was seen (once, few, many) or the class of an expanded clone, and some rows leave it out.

CASSSVGGYQPQHF	TGTGCCAGCAGTTCAGTCGGAGGGTATCAGCCCCAGCATTTT	once	TRBV7-2	TRBJ1-5	-
CASIDGPSEYEQYF	TGTGCCAGCATTGACGGGCCTAGCGAGTACGAGCAGTACTTC	-	TRBV6-6	TRBJ2-7	-
CASSLRVHYGYTF	TGTGCCAGCAGCTTACGGGTTCACTATGGCTACACCTTC	-	TRBV7-8	TRBJ1-2	-
CASATPGDGGGYTF	TGTGCCAGCGCGACCCCAGGGGATGGCGGTGGCTACACCTTC	-	TRBV6-5	TRBJ1-2	-
CACLPGSTGEEAFF	TGTGCCTGCCTTCCAGGTAGCACAGGGGAGGAAGCTTTCTTT	-	TRBV30	TRBJ1-1	TRBD1
CASSPDRVGVSGNTIYF	TGTGCCAGCAGCCCGGACAGGGTTGGGGTCTCTGGAAACACCATATATTTT	-	TRBV5-5	TRBJ1-3	TRBD1
CASSATGDSNQPQHF	TGTGCCAGCAGCGCGACAGGCGATAGCAATCAGCCCCAGCATTTT	once	TRBV9	TRBJ1-5	-
CASRGTAAGYGYTF	TGTGCCAGCAGAGGGACAGCCGCTGGCTATGGCTACACCTTC	once	TRBV6-6	TRBJ1-2	TRBD1
CASSSALSGIHEKLFF	TGTGCCAGCAGCTCAGCGTTATCGGGGATCCATGAAAAACTGTTTTTT	once	TRBV7-9	TRBJ1-4	-
CASNSFFTDTQYF	TGTGCCAGCAATAGCTTTTTTACAGATACGCAGTATTTT	-	TRBV12-3/TRBV12-4	TRBJ2-3	-
CASSATPVAGALYNEQFF	TGTGCCAGCAGCGCCACGCCGGTTGCGGGGGCCTTATACAATGAGCAGTTCTTC	once	TRBV9	TRBJ2-1	-
CASSLDRQSAEAFF	TGTGCCAGCAGCTTAGATCGACAGAGCGCTGAAGCTTTCTTT	-	TRBV11-2	TRBJ1-1	-
CASRQAGTSSYEQYF	TGTGCCAGCCGCCAAGCGGGGACTAGCTCCTACGAGCAGTACTTC	-	TRBV6-5	TRBJ2-7	TRBD2
CASSTGGSYNEQFF	TGTGCCAGCTCAACGGGGGGTTCCTACAATGAGCAGTTCTTC	-	TRBV18	TRBJ2-1	TRBD2
CASSLTGSYEQYF	TGTGCCAGCAGCTTAACGGGCTCCTACGAGCAGTACTTC	-	TRBV5-6	TRBJ2-7	-
CASSFDNYNSPLHF	TGTGCCAGCAGCTTCGACAACTATAATTCACCCCTCCACTTT	-	TRBV6-2/TRBV6-3	TRBJ1-6	-
CASTQQGVSSGANVLTF	TGTGCCAGTACTCAACAGGGGGTTTCATCTGGGGCCAACGTCCTGACTTTC	-	TRBV19	TRBJ2-6	TRBD1
CASSWRVGTSGRDTDTQYF	TGTGCCAGCAGCTGGAGGGTGGGGACTAGCGGGAGAGACACAGATACGCAGTATTTT	few	TRBV7-2	TRBJ2-3	TRBD2
CASSFRGNQPQHF	TGTGCCAGCAGTTTCAGGGGCAATCAGCCCCAGCATTTT	-	TRBV12-3/TRBV12-4	TRBJ1-5	-
CASSEFQASAGEQYF	TGTGCCAGCAGTGAATTCCAGGCCTCGGCGGGGGAGCAGTACTTC	-	TRBV2	TRBJ2-7	-
CASKSSGSYGYTF	TGTGCCAGCAAATCGTCGGGGAGCTATGGCTACACCTTC	-	TRBV25-1	TRBJ1-2	-
CASSLSSRGPEKLFF	TGCGCCAGCAGCTTGTCGTCCAGGGGGCCTGAAAAACTGTTTTTT	-	TRBV5-1	TRBJ1-4	TRBD1
CASSFGDRGVGQFF	TGTGCCAGCAGTTTTGGGGACAGGGGAGTTGGGCAGTTCTTC	-	TRBV28	TRBJ2-1	TRBD1
CASSLIGGQGYTDTQYF	TGTGCCAGCAGCCTGATTGGTGGACAGGGTTACACAGATACGCAGTATTTT	-	TRBV11-2	TRBJ2-3	TRBD1
CASSLDGGQPQHF	TGTGCCAGCAGTTTAGACGGAGGACAGCCCCAGCATTTT	-	TRBV12-3/TRBV12-4	TRBJ1-5	-
CARRGGAGGSNQPQHF	TGTGCCCGCCGGGGGGGGGCGGGGGGCAGCAATCAGCCCCAGCATTTT	-	TRBV27	TRBJ1-5	-
CASSQDLAGKAGELFF	TGTGCCAGCAGCCAAGATCTGGCAGGCAAGGCCGGGGAGCTGTTTTTT	once	TRBV4-2	TRBJ2-2	-
CASSVAGTGAYNEQFF	TGTGCCAGCAGCGTAGCCGGGACAGGCGCTTACAATGAGCAGTTCTTC	once	TRBV9	TRBJ2-1	TRBD1
CASRTGDEKLFF	TGTGCCAGCAGAACAGGGGACGAAAAACTGTTTTTT	-	TRBV7-9	TRBJ1-4	TRBD1
CASSLSEHLAKNIQYF	TGTGCCAGCAGTTTATCCGAACACCTAGCCAAAAACATTCAGTACTTC	-	TRBV28	TRBJ2-4	-
CASSVEGGHNSPLHF	TGTGCCAGCAGCGTAGAGGGGGGGCATAATTCACCCCTCCACTTT	-	TRBV9	TRBJ1-6	-